The clone carrying this T cell receptor beta chain was observed a handful of times. Its antigen is unidentified. The CDR3 has 14 amino acids. The germline gives CDR1 SQVTM, CDR2 ANQGSEA. Trimming stripped 0 bases from V and 7 bases from J, with 14 bases between. This sample is part of a study of blood T cells in healthy people across ages. Findings of the study overall: A greater number of naive CD4+ cells and higher diversity distinguished long-lived donors from aged donors.

Together with a sample-barcoded 5' primer, a J-beta primer mix was included in a second PCR lasting about 7 to 11 cycles. Every cDNA molecule bore a tag from a template-switch adaptor containing 12 random nucleotides. TCRdb recomputed calls from the 5' RACE reads with MiXCR, one row per CDR3 protein. The sample holds 1 million or so distinct CDR3 sequences, 25% seen once. The sample was also reused in another study, on T cells of mothers and their children. This second study says: RNA that had been extracted went wholly into cDNA synthesis, at 1.5 ug per 15 ul. Each mother gave over 8.5 million TCR beta CDR3 reads; each child, some 3 million.

The chain is built from TRBV29-1 and TRBJ2-3; the D gene is possibly TRBD2 (5 bases). The clonotype originates from a girl aged 2 to 10 in good health. The sequenced material came from blood. CDR3 coding DNA: TGCAGCGTTGAAGATGAAAAAGAGGGTCATACGCAGTATTTT. Its translation is CSVEDEKEGHTQYF.